This T cell receptor beta chain was sequenced in a study of T cell responses to AZD1222 COVID-19 vaccine. CDR3 size: 15 residues. V was clipped by 5 bases and J by 0 bases, with 10 bases between them. Germline assignment: CDR1 LNHDA and CDR2 SQIVND (reference sequence). Sequencing was performed with immunoSEQ multiplex PCR; in TCRdb, only in-frame clones are kept and a portion is missing. The sample yields about 160,000 clones, about 90% seen once. Turning to this clone: The antigen remains undetermined.

Findings of the study overall: Seropositive at baseline were only a handful of AZD1222 recipients.

The sequencing here drew on peripheral blood, taken on day 0 of AZD1222 vaccination. The TCR originated in an adult in good health. V is TRBV19 and J is TRBJ2-2; D is unresolved. The CDR3 spells CASSPSRTNTGELFF. The CDR3 DNA is TGTGCCAGTAGTCCATCAAGAACGAACACCGGGGAGCTGTTTTTT.